Presented here are 31 T cell receptor beta chains from one specimen sequenced in a study of CD8+ T cells in alopecia areata. Treatment defined: oral pan-JAK inhibitor, 5-10 mg twice daily. Sequencing used cDNA as its template, made by extracting RNA and reverse transcribing it. Assay used: immunoSEQ multiplex PCR; TCRdb lists only in-frame clones, some missing. There are 95,000 to 110,000 clones in the sample; 85% to 90% occur only once, and roughly 10% lies in the top ten. Sample: CD8+ T cells sorted from blood, taken between weeks 30 and 35, from a patient treated with tofacitinib. These receptors all stem from a human donor with alopecia areata.

The chain recombines TRBV7-6 with TRBJ2-2; 10 nucleotides align to TRBD1. V dropped 5 bases and J dropped 7; count of bases not matched to a gene: 10. The germline CDR1 and CDR2 sequences are SGHVS and FNYEAQ. The CDR3 has 16 amino acids. This CDR3 reads CASSLDDRGPIGELFF. CDR3 coding DNA: TGTGCCAGCAGCCTAGATGACAGGGGGCCGATCGGGGAGCTGTTTTTT.

The rearrangement links TRBV6-1 to TRBJ2-3, with D unclear. The CDR3 spans 14 residues. The germline V gene encodes CDR1 MNHNS and CDR2 SASEGT. V lost 0 bases and J lost 4, with 8 bases in between. The CDR3: CASSEAISADTQYF. CDR3 sequence (DNA): TGTGCCAGCAGTGAAGCGATTTCGGCAGATACGCAGTATTTT.

The chain carries TRBV19 and TRBJ2-1; the D gene is possibly TRBD2 (6 bases). The V end lost 4 bases, the J end lost 7 bases, and 11 bases lay between the germline ends. This CDR3 has 13 residues. The germline gives CDR1 LNHDA, CDR2 SQIVND (reference sequence). The DNA of the CDR3 is TGTGCCAGTAGTAGCGGACTACAGAATGAGCAGTTCTTC. It is translated as CASSSGLQNEQFF. Complete variable domain (other parts from reference TRBV19 and TRBJ2-1): DGGITQSPKYLFRKEGQNVTLSCEQNLNHDAMYWYRQDPGQGLRLIYYSQIVNDFQKGDIAEGYSVSREKKESFPLTVTSAQKNPTAFYLCASSSGLQNEQFFGPGTRLTVL.

This clone was recorded once. The chain has TRBV27 and TRBJ1-4; D is possibly TRBD1 (6 bases). The CDR3 sequence is 16 residues long. The V gene lost 4 bases and the J gene lost 3 bases, with 15 bases spanning the gap. Germline assignment: CDR1 MNHEY and CDR2 SMNVEV (reference sequence). DNA of the CDR3: TGTGCCAGCAGTTCAAGCTTCAGGGGCCCTAATGAAAAACTGTTTTTT. Protein sequence: CASSSSFRGPNEKLFF.

The chain couples TRBV2 to TRBJ2-1; 10 positions agree with TRBD2. Germline V gene lookup returns CDR1 SNHLY and CDR2 FYNNEI. There are 15 residues in the CDR3. Trimming took 6 bases from V and 3 from J; bases not matched to a gene: 5. CDR3 nucleotides: TGTGCCAGCAGCGCTAGCGGGAGAGTCTACAATGAGCAGTTCTTC. Translation: CASSASGRVYNEQFF.

The V gene is TRBV29-1, the J gene TRBJ2-1, with 9 bases aligning to TRBD2. The V gene's germline CDR1 is SQVTM and CDR2 ANQGSEA. V lost 4 bases and J lost 3; bases outside the gene matches: 4. The CDR3 loop spans 14 amino acids. The CDR3: CSVGLAGNYNEQFF. CDR3 coding DNA: TGCAGCGTTGGGCTAGCGGGGAACTACAATGAGCAGTTCTTC.

The chain links TRBV10-3 to TRBJ1-5; D might be TRBD1 (6 bases). Per germline, CDR1 ENHRY and CDR2 SYGVKD. The CDR3 runs 13 residues. The CDR3 loop is CAGQDRINQPQHF. The CDR3, as DNA: TGTGCTGGTCAGGACAGAATCAATCAGCCCCAGCATTTT.

The chain combines TRBV2 with TRBJ1-1, with unresolved D. Germline CDR1 and CDR2: SNHLY and FYNNEI. Trimming removed 8 bases from V and 1 base from J, with 11 bases in between. This CDR3 comprises 13 residues. CDR3 DNA: TGTGCCAGCGTTAGGCGGGGGAACACTGAAGCTTTCTTT. Protein: CASVRRGNTEAFF.

Notes on this clone: Other DNA sequences in this sample translate to the same CDR3. This chain links TRBV29-1 with TRBJ2-7; possibly TRBD1 for D (6 bases). There are 14 residues in the CDR3. Between the trimmed V and J ends, which lost 3 bases and 0 bases, there was a span of 12 bases. CDR1 and CDR2 from the germline V gene are SQVTM and ANQGSEA. The DNA of the CDR3 is TGCAGCGTTGAGGGGCAGGGGAGCTCCTACGAGCAGTACTTC. Translated: CSVEGQGSSYEQYF.

J is TRBJ2-7 and V is TRBV7-6; D perhaps matches TRBD2 (5 bases). V was trimmed by 2 bases and J by 1 base, leaving 15 bases between them. Germline V gives CDR1 SGHVS, CDR2 FNYEAQ. The CDR3 totals 16 residues. CDR3 bases: TGTGCCAGCAGCTTACGACCCCCGGAGGAATCCTACGAGCAGTACTTC. Translation gives CASSLRPPEESYEQYF.

The chain recombines TRBV15 with TRBJ2-3, with 10 bases aligning to TRBD1. The V gene end was trimmed by 1 base and the J gene end by 6 bases; junction bases not matched to a gene: 7. The CDR3 is made up of 16 amino acids. Germline CDR1 is LNHNV and CDR2 is YYDKDF (reference sequence). The CDR3 loop is CATSRVGTGEQDTQYF. CDR3 sequence (DNA): TGTGCCACCAGCAGAGTCGGGACAGGGGAGCAGGATACGCAGTATTTT.

V gene TRBV29-1 combines with J gene TRBJ2-7; D possibly corresponds to TRBD1 (6 bases). The germline V gene encodes CDR1 SQVTM and CDR2 ANQGSEA. V gave up 0 bases and J gave up 2 bases, with 11 bases separating them. The CDR3 runs to 14 residues. The DNA of the CDR3 is TGCAGCGTTGAAGACCCCCAGGGGACCTACGAGCAGTACTTC. Translation gives CSVEDPQGTYEQYF.

This chain connects TRBV13 to TRBJ2-7; perhaps TRBD1 as D (7 bases). CDR3 length equals 13 residues. Trimming pared 6 bases from V and 5 bases from J, leaving 14 bases between. Germline V gene sequence: CDR1 PRHDT, CDR2 FYEKMQ (reference sequence). CDR3 sequence reads: CASREGGGNEQYF. Written as DNA, the CDR3 is TGTGCCAGCAGGGAAGGAGGGGGCAACGAGCAGTACTTC.

V is TRBV4-1 and J is TRBJ2-7, with TRBD2 matching 8 bases. The CDR3 loop spans 12 amino acids. The trim removed 5 bases at V and 6 bases at J, leaving 3 bases unmatched. CDR1 and CDR2 from the germline V gene are MGHRA and YSYEKL. The CDR3 nucleotides read TGCGCCAGCAGCGGCGGGGGGCGCGAGCAGTACTTC. This codes for CASSGGGREQYF.

The CDR3 DNA is TGTGCCAGCACGGTAGCGGGGGCGTACGAGCAGTACTTC. Translated: CASTVAGAYEQYF. This chain connects TRBV6-1 to TRBJ2-5; 9 positions agree with TRBD2. The better agreement between TRBJ2-7 and the DNA end casts doubt on the J call. Germline V CDR1 and CDR2: MNHNS, SASEGT. The CDR3 has 13 residues.

This clone was recorded only once. The chain is built from TRBV6-5 and TRBJ1-1, with D hard to call. There are 15 residues in the CDR3. Germline V gene data show CDR1 as MNHEY and CDR2 as SVGAGI. V dropped 2 bases and J dropped 2 bases, with 12 bases sitting between them. CDR3 in DNA: TGTGCCAGCAGTTACGATGGATTGGGAAACACTGAAGCTTTCTTT. This encodes CASSYDGLGNTEAFF.

V and J are TRBV10-3 and TRBJ1-6, with D unresolved. The CDR3 has 13 residues. Trimming removed 7 bases at V and 4 bases at J, with 8 bases between. Germline lookup yields CDR1 ENHRY and CDR2 SYGVKD. CDR3 bases: TGTGCCATCAAGGACGGGTATAATTCACCCCTCCACTTT. It translates to CAIKDGYNSPLHF.

This chain connects TRBV6-5 to TRBJ2-1; D not resolved. The V end was cut by 3 bases, the J end by 5 bases, with 8 bases between. The CDR3 loop spans 13 amino acids. Germline CDR1 and CDR2: MNHEY and SVGAGI. The CDR3 loop is CASSYSLNNEQFF. CDR3 sequence (DNA): TGTGCCAGCAGTTATTCACTCAACAATGAGCAGTTCTTC.

V is TRBV9 and J is TRBJ2-2, with D unclear. Trimming removed 0 bases from V and 4 bases from J, with 7 bases in between. CDR1 and CDR2 (germline): SGDLS, YYNGEE. The CDR3 contains 14 residues. CDR3 coding DNA: TGTGCCAGCAGCGTAGAAGTAGGCACCGGGGAGCTGTTTTTT. Protein product: CASSVEVGTGELFF.

The chain combines TRBV11-2 with TRBJ2-7, with 11 bases fitting TRBD2. The CDR3 consists of 14 residues. Trimming took 3 bases from V and 3 from J; bases not matched to a gene: 1. From germline, CDR1 is SGHAT and CDR2 FQNNGV. This chain's CDR3 is CASSFTSGSYEQYF. Written as DNA, the CDR3 is TGTGCCAGCAGCTTCACTAGCGGGAGCTACGAGCAGTACTTC.

This clone was counted a single time. This chain links TRBV27 with TRBJ2-1, with D tentatively TRBD1 (6 bases). Germline V lookup: CDR1 MNHEY, CDR2 SMNVEV (reference sequence). This CDR3 is 16 amino acids long. Trimming stripped 9 bases from V and 10 bases from J, with 28 bases between. CDR3 sequence: CARPLGRDNGSEEQFF. The CDR3 DNA reads as TGTGCCAGGCCTTTAGGCCGGGACAATGGTTCGGAGGAGCAGTTCTTC.

V usage is TRBV30 and J usage is TRBJ1-1, with TRBD1 identical over 9 bases. The V segment lost 1 base and the J segment 0 bases; nucleotides outside the gene matches: 0. Germline V gene data show CDR1 as GTSNPN and CDR2 as SVGIG (reference sequence). The CDR3 is 14 residues long. The CDR3 loop reads CAWSDRGLNTEAFF. For the CDR3, the DNA is TGTGCCTGGAGTGACAGGGGGCTGAACACTGAAGCTTTCTTT.

The rearrangement uses TRBV27 and TRBJ2-1; the match to TRBD2 covers 11 bases. V trimming: 7 bases; J trimming: 7 bases; junction bases outside the gene matches: 9. The CDR3 is made up of 15 amino acids. Looked up from germline, CDR1 is MNHEY and CDR2 is SMNVEV (reference sequence). CDR3 DNA: TGTGCCAGCACTCCACTAGCGGGAGAATCAAATGAGCAGTTCTTC. Its protein is CASTPLAGESNEQFF.

The chain couples TRBV9 to TRBJ2-5; D may be TRBD1 (5 bases). Near its end, the DNA agrees better with TRBJ2-7, so the J call may be wrong. The germline CDR1 and CDR2 sequences are SGDLS and YYNGEE. The CDR3 length is 14 residues. The CDR3 DNA sequence: TGTGCCAGCAGCGTGGGGCCAGACGTCGACGAGCAGTACTTC. The encoded protein is CASSVGPDVDEQYF.

This rearrangement joins TRBV7-6 to TRBJ2-3; D possibly matches TRBD1 or TRBD2 (5 bases each). The length of the CDR3 is 16 residues. Trimming removed 1 base from V and 4 bases from J, with 15 bases in between. CDR1 and CDR2 (germline): SGHVS, FNYEAQ. CDR3 DNA: TGTGCCAGCAGCTTAGAGGTCGGGGCAGAGGCAGATACGCAGTATTTT. Translation: CASSLEVGAEADTQYF. The variable domain in full, with the rest retrieved from reference TRBV7-6 and TRBJ2-3, is GAGVSQSPRYKVTKRGQDVALRCDPISGHVSLYWYRQALGQGPEFLTYFNYEAQQDKSGLPNDRFSAERPEGSISTLTIQRTEQRDSAMYRCASSLEVGAEADTQYFGPGTRLTVL.

For the CDR3, the DNA is TGTGCCAGCAGCTCAATCGACAGGGGAAACATTCAGTACTTC. This sequence encodes CASSSIDRGNIQYF. V usage is TRBV7-6 and J usage is TRBJ2-4; 8 nucleotides line up with TRBD1. Germline lookup yields CDR1 SGHVS and CDR2 FNYEAQ. The length of the CDR3 is 14 residues. With 4 bases clipped from V and 6 bases from J, the junction kept 5 bases outside the gene matches.

Worth noting for this clone: Different DNA sequences within this sample yield the same CDR3. The chain has TRBV27 and TRBJ2-3, with D hard to call. CDR3 length: 12 amino acids. Trimming removed 4 bases at V and 2 bases at J, with 4 bases between. Looked up from germline, CDR1 is MNHEY and CDR2 is SMNVEV (reference sequence). Here the CDR3 reads CASSSYTDTQYF. CDR3 bases: TGTGCCAGCAGTTCATACACAGATACGCAGTATTTT.

This rearrangement joins TRBV7-6 to TRBJ1-5; D perhaps matches TRBD1 (6 bases). CDR1 and CDR2 (germline): SGHVS, FNYEAQ. The CDR3 contains 13 residues. Trimming pared 3 bases from V and 5 bases from J, leaving 8 bases between. CDR3 region: CASSLDSYQPQHF. CDR3 nucleotide sequence: TGTGCCAGCAGCTTGGACAGTTATCAGCCCCAGCATTTT.

With regard to this clone: The sample holds other DNA sequences that translate to the same CDR3. V and J are TRBV4-1 and TRBJ2-2; D unresolved. Germline lookup yields CDR1 MGHRA and CDR2 YSYEKL. V lost 0 bases and J 7 bases, leaving 0 bases between the germline ends. This CDR3 has 11 residues. The CDR3 loop is CASSQDGELFF. The CDR3 DNA follows: TGCGCCAGCAGCCAAGACGGGGAGCTGTTTTTT.

The chain couples TRBV5-1 to TRBJ2-1; a possible D gene is TRBD2 (6 bases). The CDR3 totals 13 residues. Germline V gene lookup returns CDR1 SGHRS and CDR2 YFSETQ. The V and J ends lost 3 bases and 8 bases respectively, with 12 bases between them. The CDR3 region has the DNA TGCGCCAGCAGCTGGGAGGCTAGTGATGAGCAGTTCTTC. Amino acids: CASSWEASDEQFF.

The chain uses TRBV13 and TRBJ2-3; D is ambiguous. Germline CDR1 PRHDT, CDR2 FYEKMQ (reference sequence). The CDR3 has 11 amino acids. Trimming removed 5 bases at V and 6 bases at J, with 6 bases between. The CDR3 DNA reads TGTGCCAGCAGCACCCTCGATACGCAGTATTTT. Amino acid sequence: CASSTLDTQYF.